This is a list of T cell receptor beta chains from one sample in a study of response to subunit inactivated influenza vaccine. A single record per CDR3 protein comes from TCRdb applying MiXCR to the RT-PCR reads. This sample has fewer than 700,000 distinct CDR3 sequences, with 10% to 15% found just once. The specimen was PBMCs from blood, collected roughly 45 days after vaccination. All receptors come from a man between 45 and 60 years old who received an inactivated influenza vaccine. The CDR3 runs from the conserved cysteine through the conserved F or W. D genes are given only for firm matches. Clone size is not always given. Where it is, it says once, few, many or a class for expanded clones.

size	D	V	J	DNA	CDR3
few	NA	TRBV20-1	TRBJ1-4	TGCAGTGCTAGAGACCCGGGCCCGGTTGAAAAACTGTTTTTT	CSARDPGPVEKLFF
many	NA	TRBV5-1	TRBJ2-7	TGCGCCAGCAGCTTACGGGACACATCCTACGAGCAGTACTTC	CASSLRDTSYEQYF
few	TRBD1	TRBV7-9	TRBJ1-1	TGTGCCAGCAGACCCTCGACAGGGAGGGCTTTCTTT	CASRPSTGRAFF
few	TRBD2	TRBV9	TRBJ2-1	TGTGCCAGCAGCGGACGGGACTACCGCAGCGGCTACAATGAGCAGTTCTTC	CASSGRDYRSGYNEQFF
NA	NA	TRBV7-2	TRBJ2-7	TGTGCCAGCAGCTTAAACCCTCTGTTTTACGAGCAGTACTTC	CASSLNPLFYEQYF
many	TRBD1	TRBV29-1	TRBJ2-2	TGCAGCGTTCGTACAGGGGGCTTGGCGAACACCGGGGAGCTGTTTTTT	CSVRTGGLANTGELFF
few	TRBD1	TRBV7-8	TRBJ1-1	TGTGCCAGCAGCTTGGACAGGGCTGAAGCTTTCTTT	CASSLDRAEAFF
NA	TRBD1	TRBV27	TRBJ2-3	TGTGCCAGCAGTCTGAGGACAGGGGGAATTTCAGATACGCAGTATTTT	CASSLRTGGISDTQYF
NA	NA	TRBV18	TRBJ1-1	TGTGCCAGCTCACCAGGCGCGGACCGTGGCACTGAAGCTTTCTTT	CASSPGADRGTEAFF
NA	TRBD2	TRBV11-3	TRBJ2-1	TGTGCCAGCAGCTTGGCGACTAGCGGATCTTACAATGAGCAGTTCTTC	CASSLATSGSYNEQFF
few	TRBD1	TRBV6-1	TRBJ2-3	TGTGCCAGCAGTATGGACAGGGGCCGAGATACGCAGTATTTT	CASSMDRGRDTQYF
many	TRBD2	TRBV6-2/TRBV6-3	TRBJ2-7	TGTGCCAGCAGCCCCTCCCGGCGGGGGGGAATCGAGCAGTACTTC	CASSPSRRGGIEQYF
few	TRBD2	TRBV29-1	TRBJ2-5	TGCAGCGTGGCTCCCGGGGGGTGGGAGACCCAGTACTTC	CSVAPGGWETQYF
few	TRBD2	TRBV28	TRBJ2-6	TGTGCCAGCAGTTCTCGGAAGGGACTAGCGGGACTTGGGGCCAACGTCCTGACTTTC	CASSSRKGLAGLGANVLTF
NA	NA	TRBV3-1	TRBJ1-1	TGTGCCAGCAGCCAGAGAGATGGAGCTTTCTTT	CASSQRDGAFF
NA	TRBD2	TRBV29-1	TRBJ2-1	TGCAGCGTGGGAGGGACCGATACCTACAATGAGCAGTTCTTC	CSVGGTDTYNEQFF
NA	TRBD2	TRBV20-1	TRBJ2-3	TGCAGTGCTAGGTTTTTCCCGGGACTATTAACAGATACGCAGTATTTT	CSARFFPGLLTDTQYF
few	NA	TRBV5-1	TRBJ2-7	TGCGCCAGCAGCTTGGGGGGCAGGGACTCCTACGAGCAGTACTTC	CASSLGGRDSYEQYF
few	NA	TRBV20-1	TRBJ1-2	TGCAGCGACTCTTATGGCTACACCTTC	CSDSYGYTF
many	TRBD2	TRBV6-5	TRBJ2-1	TGTGCCAGCAGTTACGGGTCTAGCGGGGGGGCCTACAATGAGCAGTTCTTC	CASSYGSSGGAYNEQFF
NA	TRBD1	TRBV5-1	TRBJ1-2	TGCGCCAGCAGCTTGGTAGCAGGGGGATATGGCTACACCTTC	CASSLVAGGYGYTF
few	TRBD1	TRBV2	TRBJ1-5	TGTGCCAGCAGCTACAGGGGGCCCCAGCATTTT	CASSYRGPQHF
few	TRBD2	TRBV30	TRBJ2-7	TGTGCCTGGAGAGCGGGAGGGGTCTACGAGCAGTACTTC	CAWRAGGVYEQYF
few	TRBD2	TRBV20-1	TRBJ2-1	TGCAGTGCTGTACTGCTAGCGGGGTCCTACAATGAGCAGTTCTTC	CSAVLLAGSYNEQFF
few	TRBD1	TRBV5-5	TRBJ2-2	TGTGCCAGCAGCCCGACAGGGTTCACCGGGGAGCTGTTTTTT	CASSPTGFTGELFF
NA	NA	TRBV7-9	TRBJ2-5	TGTGCCAGCAGCTCCAAGAGCGAACCCTTTGGGGAGACCCAGTACTTC	CASSSKSEPFGETQYF
NA	TRBD2	TRBV27	TRBJ2-5	TGTGCCAGCAGGCCCCGCCAGCGGGGGGTCCTTTTGGCCCAGTACTTC	CASRPRQRGVLLAQYF
NA	TRBD2	TRBV4-3	TRBJ2-2	TGCGCCAGCAGCCAGACCTCTCACCGCGGGGGGGCGATCGGGGAGCTGTTTTTT	CASSQTSHRGGAIGELFF
NA	TRBD2	TRBV29-1	TRBJ2-7	TGCAGCGTTGAAACATTGACTAGCGGGAGTATTCCCCCCTACGAGCAGTACTTC	CSVETLTSGSIPPYEQYF
many	TRBD2	TRBV12-3/TRBV12-4	TRBJ2-1	TGTGCCAGCAGCCCCCAGCGGGAGCGGGATGAGCAGTTCTTC	CASSPQRERDEQFF
few	NA	TRBV29-1	TRBJ2-7	TGCAGCGTTGAAGGGACCCACTACGAGCAGTACTTC	CSVEGTHYEQYF
NA	TRBD2	TRBV6-5	TRBJ2-3	TGTGCCAGCAGTTCACGGGGGGGCGGTACAGATACGCAGTATTTT	CASSSRGGGTDTQYF
NA	NA	TRBV6-2/TRBV6-3	TRBJ2-7	TGTGCCAGCATCCCAGGGGATCGGAACGAGCAGTACTTC	CASIPGDRNEQYF
NA	TRBD2	TRBV20-1	TRBJ2-1	TGCAGTGCTAGAGCCCTTTTAAAAAGCGGGGGGCCTAGCTCCTACAATGAGCAGTTCTTC	CSARALLKSGGPSSYNEQFF
NA	NA	TRBV5-1	TRBJ2-1	TGCGCCAGCAGCCAGGGAGGCGGACGGGTTGAGCAGTTCTTC	CASSQGGGRVEQFF
few	NA	TRBV5-1	TRBJ2-2	TGCGCCAGCAGCTTAAATTTCAAGATGACCGGGGAGCTGTTTTTT	CASSLNFKMTGELFF
few	NA	TRBV10-3	TRBJ2-6	TGTGCCATCAGCCGCCCCACAGGCGTTAATGGGGCCAACGTCCTGACTTTC	CAISRPTGVNGANVLTF
NA	NA	TRBV4-3	TRBJ2-7	TGCGCCAGCAGCAAGGTGGGGGGGCTGACCTACGAGCAGTACTTC	CASSKVGGLTYEQYF
few	TRBD2	TRBV6-2/TRBV6-3	TRBJ2-3	TGTGCCAGCAGTTACGGTCCGGCGGGAGTTGCGGGCGATACGCAGTATTTT	CASSYGPAGVAGDTQYF
many	TRBD2	TRBV12-3/TRBV12-4	TRBJ2-3	TGTGCCAGCAGTCCCCGGACTAGCGGGGAAGTGGATACGCAGTATTTT	CASSPRTSGEVDTQYF
many	NA	TRBV15	TRBJ2-5	TGTGCCACCAGCAGACTGGGGGGAGATGGAGAGACCCAGTACTTC	CATSRLGGDGETQYF
NA	NA	TRBV7-9	TRBJ2-2	TGTGCCAGCAGCTTAGCTCTACGTCCCGGGGAGCTGTTTTTT	CASSLALRPGELFF
NA	NA	TRBV7-9	TRBJ1-4	TGTGCCAGCAGCTTAGGCTACAGTGCAACTAATGAAAAACTGTTTTTT	CASSLGYSATNEKLFF
many	TRBD1	TRBV12-3/TRBV12-4	TRBJ1-1	TGTGCCAGCAGGAGAGGAGGACAGGCGAACACTGAAGCTTTCTTT	CASRRGGQANTEAFF
NA	NA	TRBV7-9	TRBJ1-4	TGTGCCATCAGCTTTATAGGGAATAAAGAAAAACTGTTTTTT	CAISFIGNKEKLFF
NA	TRBD2	TRBV5-1	TRBJ2-1	TGCGCCAGCAGCTCCGGGACTATCAGCAATGAGCAGTTCTTC	CASSSGTISNEQFF
few	NA	TRBV12-3/TRBV12-4	TRBJ1-5	TGTGCCAGCAGTTTCTCGGTGACGAGTCAGCCCCAGCATTTT	CASSFSVTSQPQHF